The 4 T cell receptor delta chains below were found in one sample sequenced in a study of Vδ1+ human thymocytes. Points from the study as a whole: In the thymus, TRG and TRD repertoires looked highly polyclonal with Gaussian CDR3 lengths.

The template was reverse-transcribed extracted RNA. Pooled V-gene forward primers with one constant-region reverse primer generated the CDR3 amplicons by multiplex PCR. TCRdb called clones from the multiplex PCR reads again using CATT. This sample has tens of thousands of delta-chain clones, with approximately 15% found just once. Which antigens these TCRs recognize remains unknown. Sequenced input: Vdelta1+ gamma-delta thymocytes from the thymus. Documented subset: FACS-sorted CD3+ TCRalphabeta- TCRVdelta1+ TCRVdelta2- thymocytes. The source of these receptors is a boy under three years old who had congenital heart surgery.

Only a few counts were recorded for this clone. This chain links TRDV1 with TRDJ1; TRDD3 matches at 11 bases. V shed 5 bases, J shed 3 bases, and the junction held 17 bases outside the gene matches. CDR3 length: 19 amino acids. The germline CDR1 and CDR2 sequences are TSWWSYY and QGS. CDR3 amino acids: CALGRPNSYLGDTADKLIF. DNA for the CDR3: TGTGCTCTTGGGCGTCCTAATTCCTACCTGGGGGATACTGCCGATAAACTCATCTTT.

The V call is TRDV1, the J call TRDJ1, with unresolved D. Trimming cost V 0 bases and J 0 bases, with 14 bases left between them. Germline lookup yields CDR1 TSWWSYY and CDR2 QGS. This CDR3 contains 17 residues. The CDR3 region has the DNA TGTGCTCTTGGGGAACTCGATAGGCTCCGGTACACCGATAAACTCATCTTT. The encoded protein is CALGELDRLRYTDKLIF.

The chain uses TRDV1 and TRDJ1; 9 positions match TRDD3. V was pared by 0 bases and J by 0 bases, with 23 bases of the junction left unmatched. This CDR3 comprises 23 residues. The germline gives CDR1 TSWWSYY, CDR2 QGS. CDR3 residues: CALGELGLVSYSYWGTYTDKLIF. The CDR3, as DNA: TGTGCTCTTGGGGAACTAGGGCTTGTTTCCTACTCTTACTGGGGGACCTACACCGATAAACTCATCTTT.

This clone was detected only a few times. This sequence joins TRDV1 and TRDJ1, with no clear D. V was cut by 7 bases and J by 1 base, with 16 bases left in between. The CDR3 is made up of 15 amino acids. The germline gives CDR1 TSWWSYY, CDR2 QGS. The CDR3 protein is CALVGPRGVTDKLIF. DNA of the CDR3: TGTGCTCTTGTAGGCCCAAGAGGGGTCACCGATAAACTCATCTTT.